The 9 T cell receptor beta chains below all came from one sample that was sequenced in a study of OX40 agonist ivuxolimab in advanced cancers. TCRdb's table, derived via immunoSEQ multiplex PCR, lists solely in-frame clones and lacks some. The sample records 77,000 or so clones, roughly 90% being singletons. The sample in question was CD4+ or CD8+ T cells sorted from blood, obtained in a trial of the OX40 agonist ivuxolimab. These receptors originate from an adult with an advanced solid tumor such as melanoma, head and neck, liver or kidney cancer.

The V gene is TRBV28, the J gene TRBJ1-5, with D tentatively TRBD1 (5 bases). The ends were cut back, 6 bases at V and 6 bases at J, with 12 bases in the middle. The CDR3 covers 13 residues. Germline CDR1 and CDR2: MDHEN and SYDVKM. The chain's CDR3 is CASRLRGFQPQHF. Here the CDR3 DNA reads TGTGCCAGCAGGCTGCGGGGCTTTCAGCCCCAGCATTTT. The whole variable domain, remainder taken from reference TRBV28 and TRBJ1-5, is DVKVTQSSRYLVKRTGEKVFLECVQDMDHENMFWYRQDPGLGLRLIYFSYDVKMKEKGDIPEGYSVSREKKERFSLILESASTNQTSMYLCASRLRGFQPQHFGDGTRLSIL.

This rearrangement joins TRBV7-9 to TRBJ1-2; 7 bases are shared with TRBD1. Germline CDR1 SEHNR, CDR2 FQNEAQ (reference sequence). Losses at the gene ends were 2 bases for V and 2 bases for J; bases not matched to a gene: 8. This CDR3 is built from 16 residues. CDR3: CASSLTGDSQNYGYTF. CDR3 nucleotides: TGTGCCAGCAGCTTAACTGGGGACAGCCAAAACTATGGCTACACCTTC.

This clone was detected only a few times. The chain employs TRBV5-1 and TRBJ1-1, with no clear D. In germline, CDR1 is SGHRS, CDR2 YFSETQ. Trimming removed 0 bases at V and 4 bases at J, with 16 bases between. The CDR3 runs to 16 residues. Here the CDR3 DNA reads TGCGCCAGCAGCTTGGTCGCGGTGGGGTCGGGCACTGAAGCTTTCTTT. Its translation: CASSLVAVGSGTEAFF. Drawing the rest from reference TRBV5-1 and TRBJ1-1, the complete variable domain is KAGVTQTPRYLIKTRGQQVTLSCSPISGHRSVSWYQQTPGQGLQFLFEYFSETQRNKGNFPGRFSGRQFSNSRSEMNVSTLELGDSALYLCASSLVAVGSGTEAFFGQGTRLTVV.

The chain uses TRBV30 and TRBJ2-7; TRBD2 might be the D (5 bases). The CDR3 has 11 amino acids. The ends were cut back, 0 bases at V and 5 bases at J, with 5 bases in the middle. CDR1 and CDR2 from the germline V gene are GTSNPN and SVGIG (reference sequence). For the CDR3, the DNA is TGTGCCTGGAGTGTCGGGGACGAGCAGTACTTC. This codes for CAWSVGDEQYF.

This chain joins TRBV7-8 and TRBJ2-7; perhaps TRBD1 as D (6 bases). The CDR3 sequence is 13 residues long. The germline CDR1 and CDR2 sequences are SGHVS and FQNEAQ. V gave up 5 bases and J gave up 1 base, with 9 bases separating them. Written as DNA, the CDR3 is TGTGCCAGCAGCCAGGACAGTTCCTACGAGCAGTACTTC. Its protein product is CASSQDSSYEQYF.

The rearrangement links TRBV6-5 to TRBJ2-7, with D uncertain. This CDR3 region has 16 residues. V lost 0 bases and J lost 3, with 15 bases in between. The germline V gene has CDR1 MNHEY and CDR2 SVGAGI. This chain's CDR3 is CASSYSLKGFGYEQYF. The CDR3 DNA reads TGTGCCAGCAGTTACTCGCTAAAGGGCTTTGGCTACGAGCAGTACTTC.

This clone came up once. This chain joins TRBV6-5 and TRBJ2-7, with a weak D call TRBD1 (5 bases). Trimming cost V 8 bases and J 6 bases, with 17 bases left between them. In germline, CDR1 is MNHEY, CDR2 SVGAGI. The CDR3 totals 13 residues. CDR3 in amino acids: CASEGQGPTEQYF. Written as DNA, the CDR3 is TGTGCCAGCGAAGGACAAGGCCCAACCGAGCAGTACTTC.

The V call is TRBV5-1, the J call TRBJ2-7, with D possibly being TRBD1 (6 bases). The CDR3 is 14 amino acids. Trimming removed 5 bases at V and 3 bases at J, with 15 bases between. Germline-derived CDR1 and CDR2 are SGHRS and YFSETQ. CDR3 bases: TGCGCCAGCAGGACAGCAGGGACAAACTACGAGCAGTACTTC. Protein product: CASRTAGTNYEQYF. Looking up the rest from reference TRBV5-1 and TRBJ2-7 gives the full variable domain: KAGVTQTPRYLIKTRGQQVTLSCSPISGHRSVSWYQQTPGQGLQFLFEYFSETQRNKGNFPGRFSGRQFSNSRSEMNVSTLELGDSALYLCASRTAGTNYEQYFGPGTRLTVT.

The chain employs TRBV7-9 and TRBJ2-7; 7 bases align to TRBD1. Germline trimming cut 4 bases from V and 1 base from J; bases unmatched to any gene: 7. There are 15 residues in the CDR3. The V gene's germline CDR1 is SEHNR and CDR2 FQNEAQ (reference sequence). The CDR3 loop reads CASSSNRGLSYEQYF. CDR3 DNA sequence: TGTGCCAGCAGCTCAAACAGGGGCTTGTCCTACGAGCAGTACTTC.